These 18 T cell receptor beta chains were all obtained from the same sample, sequenced in a study of blood T cell repertoires in COVID-19. Sequencing used immunoSEQ multiplex PCR; TCRdb keeps in-frame clones, though not all of them. The profile shows 150,000 to 200,000 clones, approximately 86% of them singletons. Sequences were obtained from peripheral blood. All receptors come from a woman aged 80 or over with COVID-19, enrolled during active disease.

The chain is built from TRBV7-8 and TRBJ2-5, with 8 bases aligning to TRBD2. CDR1 is SGHVS and CDR2 is FQNEAQ in the germline V gene. The CDR3 is made up of 15 amino acids. With V trimmed by 8 bases and J by 5 bases, 13 bases remained unmatched. The CDR3: CASGLPPPGGETQYF. In nucleotides, the CDR3 is TGTGCCAGCGGGCTCCCCCCCCCGGGGGGGGAGACCCAGTACTTC.

The chain couples TRBV9 to TRBJ2-7; possible D gene TRBD2, 5 bases. This CDR3 has 15 residues. The V end was cut by 1 base, the J end by 0 bases, with 11 bases between. Germline CDR1 reads SGDLS; CDR2 reads YYNGEE. The chain's CDR3 is CASSVSAADSYEQYF. Here the CDR3 DNA reads TGTGCCAGCAGCGTAAGTGCAGCGGACTCCTACGAGCAGTACTTC.

This clone showed up just once. The gene calls are TRBV25-1 and TRBJ2-5; tentative D call: TRBD2 (5 bases). Trimming pared 9 bases from V and 3 bases from J, leaving 14 bases between. CDR1 and CDR2 (germline): MGHDK, SYGVNS. The CDR3 has 13 amino acids. Here the CDR3 reads CASTLHGEETQYF. CDR3 bases: TGTGCCAGTACTCTTCACGGGGAAGAGACCCAGTACTTC. Full variable domain (missing parts from reference TRBV25-1 and TRBJ2-5): EADIYQTPRYLVIGTGKKITLECSQTMGHDKMYWYQQDPGMELHLIHYSYGVNSTEKGDLSSESTVSRIRTEHFPLTLESARPSHTSQYLCASTLHGEETQYFGPGTRLLVL.

The chain carries TRBV7-2 and TRBJ2-5; 7 nucleotides align to TRBD1. This CDR3 has 13 amino acids. V lost 5 bases and J lost 5; bases outside the gene matches: 5. Germline-derived CDR1 and CDR2 are SGHTA and FQGNSA. The CDR3, as DNA: TGTGCCAGCAGCACAGGGGTGGGGGAGACCCAGTACTTC. Residues: CASSTGVGETQYF.

J is TRBJ1-1 and V is TRBV2; D uncertain. The CDR3 is made up of 11 amino acids. CDR1 and CDR2 from the germline V gene are SNHLY and FYNNEI. The V gene lost 10 bases and the J gene lost 1 base, with 7 bases spanning the gap. The CDR3 sequence is CATYGNTEAFF. The CDR3 DNA follows: TGTGCCACCTACGGGAACACTGAAGCTTTCTTT.

V gene TRBV7-9 combines with J gene TRBJ2-1; 8 bases are a match to TRBD2. Germline CDR1 reads SEHNR; CDR2 reads FQNEAQ (reference sequence). The CDR3 has 15 amino acids. J gave up 5 bases and V 2 bases, and 5 bases lay outside the gene matches. The CDR3 DNA follows: TGTGCCAGCAGCTTAACCGGGACTAGACACAATGAGCAGTTCTTC. This codes for CASSLTGTRHNEQFF.

This chain uses TRBV4-1 with TRBJ1-4, with D possibly being TRBD1 (6 bases). The CDR3 has 15 amino acids. V lost 2 bases to trimming and J lost 5 bases, with 12 bases between them. Germline lookup yields CDR1 MGHRA and CDR2 YSYEKL. In DNA form, the CDR3 reads TGCGCCAGCAGCCAACAGACAGGCCGAAATGAAAAACTGTTTTTT. It yields the protein CASSQQTGRNEKLFF.

This clone has just one count. This rearrangement joins TRBV5-1 to TRBJ2-1; D uncertain. Deletions cut 4 bases from V and 5 bases from J, with 13 bases between. The length of the CDR3 is 14 residues. The germline V gene encodes CDR1 SGHRS and CDR2 YFSETQ. In DNA form, the CDR3 reads TGCGCCAGCAGCCTAGAGACCTATAACAATGAGCAGTTCTTC. Translating gives CASSLETYNNEQFF.

This chain uses TRBV7-2 with TRBJ2-7, with a tentative D call TRBD2 (5 bases). This CDR3 region has 15 residues. The germline V and J ends were trimmed by 3 bases and 1 base, with 13 bases remaining between them. CDR1 SGHTA and CDR2 FQGNSA come from the germline V gene. The CDR3 DNA reads TGTGCCAGCAGCTTGGGAGCTGAGAGTTCCTACGAGCAGTACTTC. This sequence encodes CASSLGAESSYEQYF. The variable domain in full, completed from reference TRBV7-2 and TRBJ2-7, reads GAGVSQSPSNKVTEKGKDVELRCDPISGHTALYWYRQSLGQGLEFLIYFQGNSAPDKSGLPSDRFSAERTGGSVSTLTIQRTQQEDSAVYLCASSLGAESSYEQYFGPGTRLTVT.

This clone has a single count. The chain combines TRBV5-4 with TRBJ2-1; 10 bases fit TRBD2. The germline gives CDR1 SGHNT, CDR2 YYREEE (reference sequence). This CDR3 spans 15 amino acids. Germline trimming cut 0 bases from V and 7 bases from J; bases unmatched to any gene: 4. The DNA for the CDR3 is TGTGCCAGCAGCTTGGGGGGACTAGCGACGAATGAGCAGTTCTTC. It is translated as CASSLGGLATNEQFF.

J is TRBJ1-3 and V is TRBV19; no clear D gene. This CDR3 spans 13 amino acids. CDR1 and CDR2 from the germline V gene are LNHDA and SQIVND (reference sequence). V lost 6 bases, J lost 4 bases, and 10 bases lay in between. The DNA for the CDR3 is TGTGCCAGTAGCCCAATCGGGGGAAACACCATATATTTT. Translating gives CASSPIGGNTIYF.

J is TRBJ2-4 and V is TRBV6-5, with 9 bases fitting TRBD1. Germline V gene data show CDR1 as MNHEY and CDR2 as SVGAGI. The CDR3 contains 13 residues. Trimming at V came to 6 bases and at J to 6 bases, leaving 3 bases not matched to a gene. This chain's CDR3 is CASSRDRANIQYF. DNA of the CDR3: TGTGCCAGCAGCCGGGACAGGGCAAACATTCAGTACTTC.

The rearrangement joins TRBV4-2 to TRBJ2-1; 10 bases align to TRBD2. Unmatched junction bases numbered 0, after V lost 2 bases and J lost 2 bases. Germline V gene lookup returns CDR1 LGHNA and CDR2 YNFKEQ. The CDR3 has 15 amino acids. CDR3 residues: CASSQLAGAYNEQFF. Written as DNA, the CDR3 is TGTGCCAGCAGCCAACTAGCGGGAGCCTACAATGAGCAGTTCTTC.

The J gene is TRBJ1-3, the V gene TRBV25-1; a possible D gene is TRBD1 (5 bases). The CDR3 covers 14 residues. With 6 bases removed from V and 0 bases from J, the gap between germline ends came to 9 bases. Germline values: CDR1 MGHDK, CDR2 SYGVNS. CDR3 protein: CASRPTGSGNTIYF. Written as DNA, the CDR3 is TGTGCCAGCAGGCCCACAGGCTCTGGAAACACCATATATTTT.

This chain links TRBV5-1 with TRBJ2-7; TRBD1 might be the D (5 bases). Between the trimmed V and J ends, which lost 0 bases and 9 bases, there was a span of 19 bases. Per the germline V gene, CDR1 is SGHRS and CDR2 is YFSETQ. This CDR3 spans 15 amino acids. CDR3 in amino acids: CASSLAGAELLGQYF. The CDR3 DNA sequence: TGCGCCAGCAGCTTGGCTGGGGCGGAGTTGTTAGGGCAGTACTTC.

The chain employs TRBV5-1 and TRBJ2-3; 10 bases are shared with TRBD2. The V segment lost 2 bases and the J segment 4 bases; nucleotides outside the gene matches: 13. Germline CDR1 and CDR2: SGHRS and YFSETQ. This CDR3 region has 18 residues. DNA of the CDR3: TGCGCCAGCAGCTTTCTCCCCGAGCGGGGGGGCTACCCAGATACGCAGTATTTT. This sequence encodes CASSFLPERGGYPDTQYF.

This chain uses TRBV24-1 with TRBJ2-1; 7 bases are a match to TRBD2. The CDR3 spans 15 residues. J was trimmed by 7 bases and V by 3 bases; bases with no gene match: 8. From germline, CDR1 is KGHDR and CDR2 SFDVKD. CDR3 in DNA: TGTGCCACCAGTGATCCAGGACGGGGGGTGAATGAGCAGTTCTTC. It translates to CATSDPGRGVNEQFF.

This clone occurred once. The rearrangement links TRBV5-1 to TRBJ2-7; weak D call: TRBD2 (6 bases). The CDR3 extends over 14 amino acids. The germline gives CDR1 SGHRS, CDR2 YFSETQ. The V end was cut by 0 bases, the J end by 3 bases, with 10 bases between. CDR3 sequence: CASSLDGGGYEQYF. The CDR3 nucleotides read TGCGCCAGCAGCTTGGACGGGGGTGGCTACGAGCAGTACTTC.